The clone carrying this T cell receptor beta chain has at least ten counts. The data are from a study of T cells after yellow fever vaccination. TCRdb analysed the 5' RACE reads with MiXCR anew, one entry per CDR3 protein. The sample includes 110,000 to 150,000 distinct CDR3 sequences, more than 6.5% of them seen just once. Per germline, CDR1 SGHRS and CDR2 YFSETQ. V was trimmed by 0 bases and J by 1 base, leaving 5 bases between them. This CDR3 is 15 amino acids long. The sample consisted of CD4+ T cells sorted from PBMCs, taken 10 days after the yellow fever booster vaccination. The rearrangement joins TRBV5-1 to TRBJ2-6; tentative D call: TRBD2 (5 bases). The receptor was derived from a man aged 25 to 45 who received the YFV17D yellow fever vaccine. The CDR3 here is CASSLERSGANVLTF. The CDR3 region has the DNA TGCGCCAGCAGCTTGGAGCGGTCTGGGGCCAACGTCCTGACTTTC.